The source of this T cell receptor (beta chain) is a study of blood T cells in healthy people across ages. V was shortened by 6 bases and J by 0 bases, with 11 bases between the two germline ends. From germline, CDR1 is DFQATT and CDR2 SNEGSKA (reference sequence). The CDR3 consists of 14 residues. Together with a sample-barcoded 5' primer, a J-beta primer mix was included in a second PCR lasting about 6 to 11 cycles. Each CDR3 protein is one row after TCRdb ran MiXCR on the 5' RACE reads. There are approximately 350,000 distinct CDR3 sequences in the sample; about half occur only once, and 51% lies in the top ten.

The sequenced sample consisted of blood. The gene calls are TRBV20-1 and TRBJ2-2; no reliable D call. This receptor was obtained from a man aged 55 to 70 in good health. The CDR3 bases are TGCAGTGCACCAAAAAAGCCGAACACCGGGGAGCTGTTTTTT. Translated: CSAPKKPNTGELFF.